A single sample gave rise to the 22 T cell receptor beta chains below, sequenced in a study of cytomegalovirus exposure and HLA in healthy donors. Primers for the PCR totalled 60 Vbeta and 13 Jbeta. Repertoires were generated with immunoSEQ multiplex PCR, while TCRdb's copy carries only in-frame clones and drops some. The sample has hundreds of thousands of clones, approximately 90% seen once. Sequencing used PBMCs. The receptors stem from a woman aged 18-30 years in good health and CMV-seronegative.

Note on this clone: In the same sample, other DNA sequences code for this CDR3. V is TRBV15 and J is TRBJ1-6, with no clear D. The germline V and J ends were trimmed by 0 bases and 6 bases, with 9 bases remaining between them. The CDR3 sequence is 15 residues long. Germline loops: CDR1 LNHNV, CDR2 YYDKDF (reference sequence). CDR3 sequence: CATSRDRGINSPLHF. The CDR3, as DNA: TGTGCCACCAGCAGAGATAGAGGGATTAATTCACCCCTCCACTTT.

The chain employs TRBV15 and TRBJ2-7, with TRBD1 as a possible D gene (7 bases). CDR3 length equals 14 residues. V lost 3 bases, J lost 3 bases, and 12 bases lay in between. The germline V gene has CDR1 LNHNV and CDR2 YYDKDF (reference sequence). This CDR3 is CATSRGGQLYEQYF. In DNA, the CDR3 is TGTGCCACCAGCAGGGGGGGACAGCTCTACGAGCAGTACTTC.

The chain combines TRBV2 with TRBJ2-7; tentatively, D is TRBD1 (6 bases). The germline gives CDR1 SNHLY, CDR2 FYNNEI. The CDR3 runs 13 residues. The V gene lost 6 bases and the J gene lost 7 bases, with 16 bases spanning the gap. The CDR3 DNA sequence: TGTGCCAGCAGGTTACAGGGCCACCAAGAGCAGTACTTC. Translating it yields CASRLQGHQEQYF.

The chain carries TRBV20-1 and TRBJ2-1, with D maybe TRBD1 (6 bases). The length of the CDR3 is 11 residues. Trimming cost V 4 bases and J 5 bases, with 6 bases left between them. Germline V gene sequence: CDR1 DFQATT, CDR2 SNEGSKA (reference sequence). The CDR3 sequence: CSANRDNEQFF. The CDR3 nucleotides read TGCAGTGCTAACAGGGACAATGAGCAGTTCTTC.

CDR3 protein: CASSHKGAGPEQYF. The CDR3 region has the DNA TGTGCCAGCAGTCACAAGGGCGCGGGACCCGAGCAGTACTTC. The chain carries TRBV27 and TRBJ2-7; possibly TRBD2 for D (6 bases). Per the germline V gene, CDR1 is MNHEY and CDR2 is SMNVEV (reference sequence). V was pared by 5 bases and J by 6 bases, with 17 bases between. The CDR3 extends over 14 amino acids.

On this clone: The sample carries other DNA sequences with the same CDR3. V is TRBV6-5 and J is TRBJ1-6, with a tentative D call TRBD1 (5 bases). Germline V gives CDR1 MNHEY, CDR2 SVGAGI. V was shortened by 3 bases and J by 5 bases, with 8 bases between the two germline ends. The CDR3 length is 14 residues. CDR3 in amino acids: CASSYQDNNSPLHF. The CDR3 coding sequence is TGTGCCAGCAGTTATCAGGACAATAATTCACCCCTCCACTTT.

V is TRBV9 and J is TRBJ2-2; 7 bases are a match to TRBD1. V trimming: 3 bases; J trimming: 5 bases; junction bases outside the gene matches: 4. The V gene's germline CDR1 is SGDLS and CDR2 YYNGEE. This CDR3 region has 14 residues. CDR3 DNA: TGTGCCAGCAGCGCACTACAGGGGACCGGGGAGCTGTTTTTT. Its protein is CASSALQGTGELFF.

V gene TRBV30 combines with J gene TRBJ1-1, with D unclear. There are 13 residues in the CDR3. The V end lost 5 bases, the J end lost 0 bases, and 10 bases lay between the germline ends. Germline V CDR1 and CDR2: GTSNPN, SVGIG (reference sequence). Here the CDR3 DNA reads TGTGCCTGGTCGGGATACATGAACACTGAAGCTTTCTTT. This sequence encodes CAWSGYMNTEAFF.

CDR3 loop: CASRGDSNQPQHF. The CDR3 DNA reads TGTGCAAGCAGGGGGGATAGCAATCAGCCCCAGCATTTT. The chain uses TRBV10-3 and TRBJ1-5; 7 bases fit TRBD1. Germline lookup yields CDR1 ENHRY and CDR2 SYGVKD. The CDR3 sequence is 13 residues long.

The genes are TRBV7-7 and TRBJ2-3, with unresolved D. Trimming cost V 1 base and J 5 bases, with 7 bases left between them. The CDR3 runs 13 residues. The germline V gene has CDR1 SSHAT and CDR2 FNYEAQ (reference sequence). This CDR3 reads CASSLERGDTQYF. DNA of the CDR3: TGTGCCAGCAGCTTAGAGCGTGGAGATACGCAGTATTTT. Full variable domain (outside the CDR3, taken from reference TRBV7-7 and TRBJ2-3): GAGVSQSPRYKVTKRGQDVTLRCDPISSHATLYWYQQALGQGPEFLTYFNYEAQPDKSGLPSDRFSAERPEGSISTLTIQRTEQRDSAMYRCASSLERGDTQYFGPGTRLTVL.

The chain carries TRBV5-1 and TRBJ2-1; 11 nucleotides match TRBD2. J gave up 8 bases and V 7 bases, and 11 bases lay outside the gene matches. Per the germline V gene, CDR1 is SGHRS and CDR2 is YFSETQ. The length of the CDR3 is 15 residues. Here the CDR3 reads CASEDSGGADYEQFF. The CDR3 DNA reads TGCGCCAGCGAGGATAGCGGGGGGGCCGATTATGAGCAGTTCTTC.

V gene TRBV5-4 combines with J gene TRBJ2-1; 7 positions agree with TRBD2. Germline CDR1 and CDR2: SGHNT and YYREEE (reference sequence). There are 16 residues in the CDR3. With 4 bases clipped from V and 1 base from J, the junction kept 8 bases outside the gene matches. CDR3 residues: CASSMAPAGSYNEQFF. The CDR3 DNA is TGTGCCAGCAGCATGGCTCCAGCGGGGTCCTACAATGAGCAGTTCTTC.

Only a few counts were recorded for this clone. This chain joins TRBV19 and TRBJ2-5, with D perhaps TRBD1 (6 bases). The germline gives CDR1 LNHDA, CDR2 SQIVND (reference sequence). V lost 5 bases, J lost 0 bases, and 10 bases lay in between. CDR3 size: 14 residues. CDR3 sequence (DNA): TGTGCCAGTAGTGTTTGGGACAACCAAGAGACCCAGTACTTC. Encoded protein: CASSVWDNQETQYF.

The rearrangement uses TRBV29-1 and TRBJ1-1; 7 bases fit TRBD1. Germline V gene lookup returns CDR1 SQVTM and CDR2 ANQGSEA. Trimming cost V 7 bases and J 3 bases; bases outside gene matches: 2. The CDR3 is 11 amino acids. CDR3 sequence: CSEGADTEAFF. In DNA, the CDR3 is TGCAGCGAGGGGGCGGACACTGAAGCTTTCTTT.

The CDR3 reads CASSFFGDRGRGTGNTIYF. The CDR3 bases are TGTGCCAGCAGCTTCTTCGGGGACAGGGGGCGAGGTACTGGAAACACCATATATTTT. The chain has TRBV7-9 and TRBJ1-3; 12 nucleotides line up with TRBD1. This CDR3 comprises 19 residues. Germline assignment: CDR1 SEHNR and CDR2 FQNEAQ (reference sequence). With 3 bases clipped from V and 2 bases from J, the junction kept 11 bases outside the gene matches. Complete variable domain (other parts from reference TRBV7-9 and TRBJ1-3): DTGVSQNPRHKITKRGQNVTFRCDPISEHNRLYWYRQTLGQGPEFLTYFQNEAQLEKSRLLSDRFSAERPKGSFSTLEIQRTEQGDSAMYLCASSFFGDRGRGTGNTIYFGEGSWLTVV.

CDR3 DNA: TGTGCCAGCAGCTTAGGGGCGGGGAGGGGGGACACAGATACGCAGTATTTT. This sequence encodes CASSLGAGRGDTDTQYF. V is TRBV7-2 and J is TRBJ2-3, with D possibly matching TRBD2 (7 bases). The CDR3 length is 17 residues. With 1 base removed from V and 2 bases from J, the gap between germline ends came to 16 bases. Germline values: CDR1 SGHTA, CDR2 FQGNSA.

This clone showed up just once. The chain's CDR3 is CAISESGQGFFGNTIYF. For the CDR3, the DNA is TGTGCCATCAGTGAGTCGGGCCAGGGGTTTTTTGGAAACACCATATATTTT. The chain uses TRBV10-3 and TRBJ1-3, with D perhaps TRBD1 (6 bases). Germline values: CDR1 ENHRY, CDR2 SYGVKD. Deletions cut 0 bases from V and 3 bases from J, with 15 bases between. The CDR3 extends over 17 amino acids.

V and J are TRBV9 and TRBJ2-1; D perhaps matches TRBD2 (6 bases). Germline CDR1 SGDLS, CDR2 YYNGEE. The CDR3 spans 15 residues. V gave up 0 bases and J gave up 1 base, with 8 bases separating them. In DNA, the CDR3 is TGTGCCAGCAGCGTAGGACTAGAATCCTACAATGAGCAGTTCTTC. Protein: CASSVGLESYNEQFF.

The chain carries TRBV7-3 and TRBJ1-6, with D unresolved. The CDR3 spans 19 residues. In germline, CDR1 is SGHTA, CDR2 FQGTGA. The germline V and J ends were trimmed by 6 bases and 1 base, with 22 bases remaining between them. The CDR3 protein is CASRQISSREGSYNSPLHF. The CDR3 region has the DNA TGTGCCAGCAGGCAGATATCTTCGCGGGAGGGTTCCTATAATTCACCCCTCCACTTT.

The V call is TRBV10-3, the J call TRBJ1-2; D gene ambiguous. Germline V lookup: CDR1 ENHRY, CDR2 SYGVKD. The CDR3 consists of 15 residues. Between the trimmed V and J ends, which lost 3 bases and 4 bases, there was a span of 15 bases. The CDR3: CAISDRERASYGYTF. The DNA of the CDR3 is TGTGCCATCAGTGATAGAGAGCGGGCATCCTATGGCTACACCTTC.

V usage is TRBV9 and J usage is TRBJ2-5, with 7 positions matching TRBD1. The J segment lost 4 bases and the V segment lost 4 bases, leaving 7 bases of the junction unmatched. This CDR3 is 14 amino acids long. The germline CDR1 and CDR2 sequences are SGDLS and YYNGEE. As DNA, the CDR3 is TGTGCCAGCAGCCCTCCTTCAGGGGGAGAGACCCAGTACTTC. Amino acids: CASSPPSGGETQYF.

The chain recombines TRBV5-1 with TRBJ1-5, with D unresolved. Germline V lookup: CDR1 SGHRS, CDR2 YFSETQ. The CDR3 is 15 residues long. Trimming removed 2 bases from V and 2 bases from J, with 11 bases in between. The CDR3 loop is CASSFSGERNQPQHF. The CDR3, as DNA: TGCGCCAGCAGCTTCAGTGGGGAGCGCAATCAGCCCCAGCATTTT. The whole variable domain, filled in from reference TRBV5-1 and TRBJ1-5, reads KAGVTQTPRYLIKTRGQQVTLSCSPISGHRSVSWYQQTPGQGLQFLFEYFSETQRNKGNFPGRFSGRQFSNSRSEMNVSTLELGDSALYLCASSFSGERNQPQHFGDGTRLSIL.